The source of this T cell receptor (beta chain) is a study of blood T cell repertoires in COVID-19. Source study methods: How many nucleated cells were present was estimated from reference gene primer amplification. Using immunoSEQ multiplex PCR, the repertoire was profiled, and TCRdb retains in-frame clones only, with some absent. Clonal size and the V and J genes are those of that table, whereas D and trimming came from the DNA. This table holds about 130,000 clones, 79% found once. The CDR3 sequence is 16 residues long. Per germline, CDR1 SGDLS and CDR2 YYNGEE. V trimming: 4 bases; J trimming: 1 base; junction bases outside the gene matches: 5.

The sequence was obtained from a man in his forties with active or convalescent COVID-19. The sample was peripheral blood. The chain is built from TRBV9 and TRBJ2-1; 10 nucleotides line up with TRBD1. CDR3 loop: CASSLRTGGSYNEQFF. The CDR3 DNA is TGTGCCAGCAGCCTAAGGACAGGGGGTTCCTACAATGAGCAGTTCTTC. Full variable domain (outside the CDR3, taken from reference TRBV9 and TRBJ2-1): DSGVTQTPKHLITATGQRVTLRCSPRSGDLSVYWYQQSLDQGLQFLIQYYNGEERAKGNILERFSAQQFPDLHSELNLSSLELGDSALYFCASSLRTGGSYNEQFFGPGTRLTVL.